One and the same sample provided the 10 T cell receptor beta chains below, sequenced in a study of blood T cell repertoires in COVID-19. The assay was immunoSEQ multiplex PCR, and TCRdb's table has in-frame clones only and misses some. Of 90,000 to 120,000 clones in the sample, around 90% were seen once. Source material: peripheral blood. The receptors were gathered from a woman in her 30s with acute or convalescent COVID-19.

The chain has TRBV7-2 and TRBJ2-3, with 7 bases fitting TRBD1. The germline CDR1 and CDR2 sequences are SGHTA and FQGNSA. The CDR3 spans 14 residues. Trimming at V came to 5 bases and at J to 5 bases, leaving 7 bases not matched to a gene. This CDR3 is CASSVRQGGDTQYF. The CDR3 DNA is TGTGCCAGCAGCGTCCGACAGGGTGGAGATACGCAGTATTTT.

This rearrangement joins TRBV9 to TRBJ2-7; 7 nucleotides line up with TRBD2. The CDR3 covers 17 residues. V was pared by 0 bases and J by 0 bases, with 9 bases of the junction left unmatched. The germline V gene encodes CDR1 SGDLS and CDR2 YYNGEE. For the CDR3, the DNA is TGTGCCAGCAGCGTAGCCGAGCGGGGAGAACCCTCCTACGAGCAGTACTTC. Protein sequence: CASSVAERGEPSYEQYF.

This chain uses TRBV10-2 with TRBJ1-1; 7 bases align to TRBD1. Trimming cost V 9 bases and J 0 bases; bases outside gene matches: 7. The CDR3 runs 14 residues. CDR1 WSHSY and CDR2 SAAADI come from the germline V gene. The CDR3: CASSDRYLNTEAFF. The CDR3 DNA is TGCGCCAGTTCGGACAGGTACCTGAACACTGAAGCTTTCTTT.

The chain recombines TRBV7-2 with TRBJ2-5; TRBD2 matches 9 bases. Germline V gives CDR1 SGHTA, CDR2 FQGNSA. With 4 bases clipped from V and 5 bases from J, the junction kept 5 bases outside the gene matches. The CDR3 consists of 14 residues. In DNA form, the CDR3 reads TGTGCCAGCAGCTCGGGACTAGCAGTGGAGACCCAGTACTTC. Translating it yields CASSSGLAVETQYF.

V is TRBV25-1 and J is TRBJ2-7, with a weak D call TRBD1 (5 bases). The germline V gene has CDR1 MGHDK and CDR2 SYGVNS. This CDR3 has 14 residues. Trimming took 1 base from V and 2 from J, leaving 9 bases between them. The CDR3 DNA reads TGTGCCAGCAGTGAATCGTTGGGGCCCTACGAGCAGTACTTC. The encoded protein is CASSESLGPYEQYF.

The chain carries TRBV5-1 and TRBJ2-1; 12 nucleotides agree with TRBD2. Trimming took 0 bases from V and 4 from J; bases not matched to a gene: 5. The CDR3 sequence is 17 residues long. Germline assignment: CDR1 SGHRS and CDR2 YFSETQ. The CDR3 is CASSLATSGGNYNEQFF. The CDR3 coding sequence is TGCGCCAGCAGCTTGGCGACTAGCGGGGGCAATTACAATGAGCAGTTCTTC.

V is TRBV6-6 and J is TRBJ2-3; unclear D gene. The CDR3 contains 11 residues. V gave up 5 bases and J gave up 6 bases, with 6 bases separating them. Germline CDR1 and CDR2: MNHNY and SVGAGI (reference sequence). Here the CDR3 DNA reads TGTGCCAGCAGTCTCGGGGATACGCAGTATTTT. Residues: CASSLGDTQYF.

The chain employs TRBV9 and TRBJ2-3; TRBD2 matches at 8 bases. The CDR3 runs 16 residues. The germline gives CDR1 SGDLS, CDR2 YYNGEE. The V segment lost 4 bases and the J segment 2 bases; nucleotides outside the gene matches: 9. The CDR3 sequence is CASSRHSGVDTDTQYF. CDR3 coding DNA: TGTGCCAGCAGCAGACATAGCGGGGTGGACACAGATACGCAGTATTTT.

The gene calls are TRBV12-3 or TRBV12-4 and TRBJ1-4; D remains unclear. Trimming removed 0 bases at V and 8 bases at J, with 7 bases between. The CDR3 consists of 13 residues. The DNA of the CDR3 is TGTGCCAGCAGTTTAGCGTCTAGGGAAAAACTGTTTTTT. It codes for CASSLASREKLFF.

This chain links TRBV28 with TRBJ1-2; no reliable D call. Trimming took off 5 bases at V and 6 bases at J, with 13 bases between the two ends. Germline V gene sequence: CDR1 MDHEN, CDR2 SYDVKM. The CDR3 totals 13 residues. The CDR3 reads CASSGEGGDGYTF. The DNA of the CDR3 is TGTGCCAGCAGTGGGGAGGGTGGAGATGGCTACACCTTC.